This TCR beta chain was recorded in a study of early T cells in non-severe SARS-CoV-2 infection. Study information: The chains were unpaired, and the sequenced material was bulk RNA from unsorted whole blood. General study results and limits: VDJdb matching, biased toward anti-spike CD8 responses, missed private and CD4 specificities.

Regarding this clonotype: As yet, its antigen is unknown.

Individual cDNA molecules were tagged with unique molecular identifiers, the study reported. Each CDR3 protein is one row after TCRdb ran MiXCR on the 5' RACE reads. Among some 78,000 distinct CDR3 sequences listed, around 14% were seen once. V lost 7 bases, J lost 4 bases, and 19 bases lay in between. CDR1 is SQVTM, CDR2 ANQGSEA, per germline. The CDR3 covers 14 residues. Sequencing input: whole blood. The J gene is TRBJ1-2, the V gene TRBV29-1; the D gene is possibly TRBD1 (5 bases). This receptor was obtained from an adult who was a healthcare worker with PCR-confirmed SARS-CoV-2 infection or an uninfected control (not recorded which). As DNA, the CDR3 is TGCAGCGCCGGGACCCCCGGGCGGGGCTATGGCTACACCTTC. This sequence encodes CSAGTPGRGYGYTF. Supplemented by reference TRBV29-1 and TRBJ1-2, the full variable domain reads SAVISQKPSRDICQRGTSLTIQCQVDSQVTMMFWYRQQPGQSLTLIATANQGSEATYESGFVIDKFPISRPNLTFSTLTVSNMSPEDSSIYLCSAGTPGRGYGYTFGSGTRLTVV.